These 10 T cell receptor beta chains came from one sample sequenced in a study of blood T cell repertoires in COVID-19. The repertoire was sequenced with immunoSEQ multiplex PCR; TCRdb's copy has only in-frame clones and lacks some. The sample yields about 180,000 clones, 65% to 90% seen once. Specimen: peripheral blood. These receptors all come from a human donor in a cohort sampled during active COVID-19.

This clone was counted a single time. The genes are TRBV10-3 and TRBJ1-1; D unclear. The germline V gene has CDR1 ENHRY and CDR2 SYGVKD. V was cut by 8 bases and J by 2 bases, with 12 bases left in between. The CDR3 is 13 residues long. CDR3 in DNA: TGTGCCATCTCACAACAGACAAACACTGAAGCTTTCTTT. Protein: CAISQQTNTEAFF.

CDR3 protein: CASSATGVTEAFF. The DNA for the CDR3 is TGTGCCAGCAGTGCGACAGGGGTGACTGAAGCTTTCTTT. The chain joins TRBV12-3 or TRBV12-4 to TRBJ1-1; 8 bases match TRBD1. The CDR3 covers 13 residues. The trim removed 5 bases at V and 5 bases at J, leaving 4 bases unmatched.

This chain joins TRBV11-2 and TRBJ2-7; possible D gene TRBD1, 6 bases. The V gene's germline CDR1 is SGHAT and CDR2 FQNNGV. The CDR3 extends over 13 amino acids. V lost 1 base and J lost 6, with 10 bases in between. The CDR3, as DNA: TGTGCCAGCAGCTTAGTGGGGGCAGGCGAGCAGTACTTC. Translating gives CASSLVGAGEQYF.

The chain carries TRBV19 and TRBJ1-5; 9 bases match TRBD1. Germline CDR1 and CDR2: LNHDA and SQIVND (reference sequence). The CDR3 runs 15 residues. The trim removed 6 bases at V and 1 base at J, leaving 4 bases unmatched. The CDR3 loop reads CASSHRGRSNQPQHF. CDR3 in DNA: TGTGCCAGTAGCCACAGGGGGCGAAGCAATCAGCCCCAGCATTTT. Full variable domain (outside the CDR3, taken from reference TRBV19 and TRBJ1-5): DGGITQSPKYLFRKEGQNVTLSCEQNLNHDAMYWYRQDPGQGLRLIYYSQIVNDFQKGDIAEGYSVSREKKESFPLTVTSAQKNPTAFYLCASSHRGRSNQPQHFGDGTRLSIL.

The chain uses TRBV28 and TRBJ2-6, with 8 nucleotides matching TRBD1. The CDR3 spans 15 residues. Germline loops: CDR1 MDHEN, CDR2 SYDVKM. V shed 3 bases and J 4 bases; nucleotides not matched to a gene: 2. As DNA, the CDR3 is TGTGCCAGCAGTTTCCAGGGGGCCGGGGCCAACGTCCTGACTTTC. Its protein product is CASSFQGAGANVLTF.

This chain connects TRBV5-1 to TRBJ2-2, with D tentatively TRBD2 (6 bases). Between the trimmed V and J ends, which lost 4 bases and 8 bases, there was a span of 27 bases. The CDR3 contains 18 residues. Per the germline V gene, CDR1 is SGHRS and CDR2 is YFSETQ. The CDR3 sequence is CASSPQPPGLALGGELFF. The CDR3 coding sequence is TGCGCCAGCAGCCCTCAACCCCCGGGACTGGCTCTAGGGGGGGAGCTGTTTTTT.

This sequence joins TRBV12-5 and TRBJ1-1; perhaps TRBD1 as D (5 bases). Germline CDR1 LGHNT, CDR2 FRNRAP. With 5 bases removed from V and 0 bases from J, the gap between germline ends came to 7 bases. The CDR3 extends over 13 amino acids. The CDR3 sequence: CASGGGLNTEAFF. The CDR3 DNA reads as TGTGCTAGTGGTGGGGGGTTGAACACTGAAGCTTTCTTT.

The rearrangement joins TRBV9 to TRBJ2-3; 13 bases fit TRBD2. V dropped 1 base and J dropped 8; count of bases not matched to a gene: 13. CDR1 and CDR2 (germline): SGDLS, YYNGEE. The CDR3 has 18 amino acids. The CDR3 sequence is CASSVSSGTSGISGTQYF. The CDR3 nucleotides are TGTGCCAGCAGCGTATCCTCCGGGACTAGCGGGATCTCGGGTACGCAGTATTTT.

The V gene is TRBV5-1, the J gene TRBJ2-3; possibly TRBD1 for D (5 bases). Germline V CDR1 and CDR2: SGHRS, YFSETQ. V lost 3 bases to trimming and J lost 0 bases, with 17 bases between them. The CDR3 totals 17 residues. Written as DNA, the CDR3 is TGCGCCAGCAGCTCTGGGGCTAGTTGGGGTAGCACAGATACGCAGTATTTT. Amino acids: CASSSGASWGSTDTQYF. Looking up the rest from reference TRBV5-1 and TRBJ2-3 gives the full variable domain: KAGVTQTPRYLIKTRGQQVTLSCSPISGHRSVSWYQQTPGQGLQFLFEYFSETQRNKGNFPGRFSGRQFSNSRSEMNVSTLELGDSALYLCASSSGASWGSTDTQYFGPGTRLTVL.

V is TRBV5-5 and J is TRBJ1-6; a weak D match, TRBD1 (5 bases). Trimming cost V 0 bases and J 4 bases, with 8 bases left between them. Per germline, CDR1 SGHKS and CDR2 YYEKEE (reference sequence). The CDR3 has 15 residues. CDR3 in amino acids: CASSLGQGYNSPLHF. For the CDR3, the DNA is TGTGCCAGCAGCTTGGGCCAGGGATATAATTCACCCCTCCACTTT. The full variable domain, rest sourced from reference TRBV5-5 and TRBJ1-6, is DAGVTQSPTHLIKTRGQQVTLRCSPISGHKSVSWYQQVLGQGPQFIFQYYEKEERGRGNFPDRFSARQFPNYSSELNVNALLLGDSALYLCASSLGQGYNSPLHFGNGTRLTVT.